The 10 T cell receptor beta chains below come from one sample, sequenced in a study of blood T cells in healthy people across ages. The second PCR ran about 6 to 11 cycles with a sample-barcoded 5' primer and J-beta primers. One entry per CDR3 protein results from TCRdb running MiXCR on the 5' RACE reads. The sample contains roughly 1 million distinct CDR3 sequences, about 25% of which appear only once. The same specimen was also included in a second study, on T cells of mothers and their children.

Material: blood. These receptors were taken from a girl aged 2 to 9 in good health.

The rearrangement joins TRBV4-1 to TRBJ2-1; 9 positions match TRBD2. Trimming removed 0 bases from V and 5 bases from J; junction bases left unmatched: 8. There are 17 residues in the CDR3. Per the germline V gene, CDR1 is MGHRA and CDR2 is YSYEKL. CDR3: CASSQESAGGIHNEQFF. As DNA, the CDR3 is TGCGCCAGCAGCCAAGAGTCCGCGGGAGGGATACACAATGAGCAGTTCTTC.

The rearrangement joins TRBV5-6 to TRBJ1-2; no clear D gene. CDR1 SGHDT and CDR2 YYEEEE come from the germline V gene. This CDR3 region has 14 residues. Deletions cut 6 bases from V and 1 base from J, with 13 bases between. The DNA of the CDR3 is TGTGCCAGCACCCTAGTTGTCCTTAACTATGGCTACACCTTC. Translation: CASTLVVLNYGYTF.

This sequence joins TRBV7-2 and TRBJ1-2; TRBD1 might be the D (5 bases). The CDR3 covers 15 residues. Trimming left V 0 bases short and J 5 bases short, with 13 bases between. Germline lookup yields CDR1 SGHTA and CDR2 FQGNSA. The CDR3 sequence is CASSLAGGILYGYTF. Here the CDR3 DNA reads TGTGCCAGCAGCTTAGCTGGGGGGATACTATATGGCTACACCTTC. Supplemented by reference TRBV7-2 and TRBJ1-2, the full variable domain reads GAGVSQSPSNKVTEKGKDVELRCDPISGHTALYWYRQSLGQGLEFLIYFQGNSAPDKSGLPSDRFSAERTGGSVSTLTIQRTQQEDSAVYLCASSLAGGILYGYTFGSGTRLTVV.

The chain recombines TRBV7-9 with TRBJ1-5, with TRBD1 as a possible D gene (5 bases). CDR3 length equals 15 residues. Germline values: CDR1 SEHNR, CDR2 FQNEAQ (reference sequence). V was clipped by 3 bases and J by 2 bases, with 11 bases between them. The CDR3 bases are TGTGCCAGCAGCTTGTCAGGGATAGGCAATCAGCCCCAGCATTTT. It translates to CASSLSGIGNQPQHF.

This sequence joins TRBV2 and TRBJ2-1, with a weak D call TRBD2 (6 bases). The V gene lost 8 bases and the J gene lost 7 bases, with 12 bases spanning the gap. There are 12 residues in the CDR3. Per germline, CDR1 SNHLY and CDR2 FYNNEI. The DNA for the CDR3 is TGTGCCAGCGGGACTTACCCGAATGAGCAGTTCTTC. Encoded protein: CASGTYPNEQFF. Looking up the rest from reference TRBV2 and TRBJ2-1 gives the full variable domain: EPEVTQTPSHQVTQMGQEVILRCVPISNHLYFYWYRQILGQKVEFLVSFYNNEISEKSEIFDDQFSVERPDGSNFTLKIRSTKLEDSAMYFCASGTYPNEQFFGPGTRLTVL.

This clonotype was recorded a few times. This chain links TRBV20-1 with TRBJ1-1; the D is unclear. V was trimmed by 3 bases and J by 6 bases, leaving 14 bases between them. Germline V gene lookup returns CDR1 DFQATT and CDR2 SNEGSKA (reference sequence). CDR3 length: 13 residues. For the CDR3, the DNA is TGCAGTGCTAGCAGACCTGAAAAATCTGAAGCTTTCTTT. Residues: CSASRPEKSEAFF.

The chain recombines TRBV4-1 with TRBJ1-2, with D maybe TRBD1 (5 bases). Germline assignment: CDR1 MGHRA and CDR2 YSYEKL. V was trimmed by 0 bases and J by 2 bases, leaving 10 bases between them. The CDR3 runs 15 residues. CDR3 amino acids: CASSQDDRDNYGYTF. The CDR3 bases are TGCGCCAGCAGCCAAGATGACCGGGACAACTATGGCTACACCTTC.

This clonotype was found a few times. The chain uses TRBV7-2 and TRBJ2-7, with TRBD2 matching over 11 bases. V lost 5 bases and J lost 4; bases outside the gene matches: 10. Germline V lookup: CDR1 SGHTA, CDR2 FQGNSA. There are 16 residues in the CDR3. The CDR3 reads CASSPFPRTSGYEQYF. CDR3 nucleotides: TGTGCCAGCAGCCCTTTTCCCCGGACTAGCGGGTACGAGCAGTACTTC.

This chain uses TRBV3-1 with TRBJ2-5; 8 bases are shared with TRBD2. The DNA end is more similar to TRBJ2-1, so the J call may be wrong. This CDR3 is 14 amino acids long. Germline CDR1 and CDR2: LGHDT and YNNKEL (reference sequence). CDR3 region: CASKAGVSVNEQFF. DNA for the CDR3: TGTGCCAGCAAAGCGGGAGTCAGTGTAAATGAGCAGTTCTTC.

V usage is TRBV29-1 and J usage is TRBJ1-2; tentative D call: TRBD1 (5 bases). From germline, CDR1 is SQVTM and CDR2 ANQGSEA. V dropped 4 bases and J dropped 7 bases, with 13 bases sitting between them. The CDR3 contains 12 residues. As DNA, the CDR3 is TGCAGCGTTGCGCAGGGATTAGGTGGCTACACCTTC. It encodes CSVAQGLGGYTF.